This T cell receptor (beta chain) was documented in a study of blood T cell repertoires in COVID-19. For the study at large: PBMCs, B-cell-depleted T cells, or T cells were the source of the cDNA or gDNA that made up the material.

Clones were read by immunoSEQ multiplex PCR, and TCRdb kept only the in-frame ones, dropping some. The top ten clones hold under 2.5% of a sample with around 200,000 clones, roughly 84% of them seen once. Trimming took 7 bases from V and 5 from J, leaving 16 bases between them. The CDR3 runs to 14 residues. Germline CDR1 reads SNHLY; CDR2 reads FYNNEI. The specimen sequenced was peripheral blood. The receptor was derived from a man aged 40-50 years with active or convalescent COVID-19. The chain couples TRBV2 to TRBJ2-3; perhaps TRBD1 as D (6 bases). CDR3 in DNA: TGTGCCAGCACCCGAAACAGGGTAGGAGATACGCAGTATTTT. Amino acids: CASTRNRVGDTQYF.